Sequencing of this T cell receptor (beta chain) was carried out in a study of chemoradiotherapy in HPV16-positive cancers. Overall study: Functional T-cell assays on two HPV16-positive patients' cells defined candidate HPV-specific clones and common TCR motifs. Whole-study findings and limits: HPV-responsive T-cell expansion during chemoradiotherapy was linked to improved recurrence-free survival in HPV16-positive patients.

Some clones are missing from TCRdb's copy, which holds only in-frame ones; the method was immunoSEQ multiplex PCR. The sample lists 40,000 to 60,000 clones, around 90% seen once, with around 3.5% in the top ten. The ends were cut back, 0 bases at V and 7 bases at J, with 12 bases in the middle. This CDR3 comprises 15 residues. CDR1 and CDR2 from the germline V gene are MNHEY and SVGAGI. This clone has just a few counts. The antigen is not known. This material consisted of blood, taken from a patient who underwent chemoradiotherapy. V usage is TRBV6-5 and J usage is TRBJ1-4; D remains unclear. This sequence originates from a human donor with HPV-associated anogenital cancer. The CDR3 region is CASSYSALGIEKLFF. In DNA, the CDR3 is TGTGCCAGCAGTTACTCCGCTTTGGGGATTGAAAAACTGTTTTTT.